This TCR beta chain is drawn from a study of cytomegalovirus exposure and HLA in healthy donors. Study outcomes and limitations: Using a false discovery rate of 0.05, a later analysis showed that 16,000 or so TCR beta sequences were associated with HLA alleles.

The PCR had 60 Vbeta and 13 Jbeta primers. Generated by immunoSEQ multiplex PCR, the TCRdb table keeps only in-frame clones and is missing some. Of tens of thousands of clones listed, roughly 75% are singletons. Everyone who donated was a healthy bone marrow donor. Concerning this clone itself: The target antigen is unknown.

The CDR3 runs to 15 residues. V was trimmed by 1 base and J by 0 bases, leaving 7 bases between them. Germline V CDR1 and CDR2: MGHDK, SYGVNS. The V and J genes are TRBV25-1 and TRBJ1-5; no definite D call. The TCR comes from a man younger than 45 in good health and CMV-seropositive. The sample comprised PBMCs. DNA for the CDR3: TGTGCCAGCAGTGAATCGGGTAATAGCAATCAGCCCCAGCATTTT. This encodes CASSESGNSNQPQHF.